A single sample is the source of the 7 T cell receptor beta chains below, sequenced in a study of shared clonotypes between healthy human individuals. The assay was immunoSEQ multiplex PCR, and TCRdb's table has in-frame clones only and misses some. The sample holds around 510,000 clones, just over 75% seen once. The sequenced sample consisted of PBMCs. The receptors stem from a woman in her thirties or forties in good health. Some clones in this sample may be carry-over from other donors' samples.

This clone was detected a few times. The chain links TRBV20-1 to TRBJ2-1; D ambiguous. This CDR3 spans 11 amino acids. From germline, CDR1 is DFQATT and CDR2 SNEGSKA (reference sequence). V lost 7 bases and J 2 bases, leaving 6 bases between the germline ends. CDR3 region: CSGSTYNEQFF. DNA of the CDR3: TGCAGTGGGTCGACCTACAATGAGCAGTTCTTC.

The rearrangement links TRBV28 to TRBJ1-5; no clear D gene. The germline CDR1 and CDR2 sequences are MDHEN and SYDVKM. The CDR3 is 16 residues long. V lost 3 bases and J 0 bases, leaving 12 bases between the germline ends. The CDR3 loop is CASSLDQLYSNQPQHF. CDR3 in DNA: TGTGCCAGCAGTTTGGATCAGCTATATAGCAATCAGCCCCAGCATTTT.

The genes are TRBV19 and TRBJ1-5, with 11 nucleotides matching TRBD1. Germline loops: CDR1 LNHDA, CDR2 SQIVND (reference sequence). The length of the CDR3 is 15 residues. The V and J ends lost 3 bases and 5 bases, in that order; junction bases with no gene match: 3. This chain's CDR3 is CASSIRTGGDQPQHF. The CDR3 DNA reads TGTGCCAGTAGTATCCGGACAGGGGGCGATCAGCCCCAGCATTTT.

A word on this clone: Other nucleotide sequences in the sample specify the same CDR3. The J gene is TRBJ1-5, the V gene TRBV7-9; D unclear. Per germline, CDR1 SEHNR and CDR2 FQNEAQ (reference sequence). There are 13 residues in the CDR3. V was pared by 0 bases and J by 7 bases, with 7 bases between. Here the CDR3 reads CASSLAGSQPQHF. The CDR3 DNA reads TGTGCCAGCAGCTTAGCCGGGAGCCAGCCCCAGCATTTT.

The chain couples TRBV30 to TRBJ1-3; D might be TRBD1 (6 bases). Germline CDR1 GTSNPN, CDR2 SVGIG (reference sequence). This CDR3 comprises 14 residues. The V end lost 4 bases, the J end lost 7 bases, and 17 bases lay between the germline ends. The CDR3 DNA follows: TGTGCCTGGACTCAGGGGACGCAGGCGAACACCATATATTTT. It codes for CAWTQGTQANTIYF.

A single count supports this clone. The chain links TRBV18 to TRBJ2-1; 11 bases match TRBD2. Looked up from germline, CDR1 is KGHSH and CDR2 is LQKENI. Losses at the gene ends were 3 bases for V and 6 bases for J; bases not matched to a gene: 4. CDR3 length: 15 amino acids. The CDR3 nucleotides read TGTGCCAGCTCACCTCCACTAGCGGGAGTCAATGAGCAGTTCTTC. Amino acids: CASSPPLAGVNEQFF.

This clone was picked up a small number of times. The gene calls are TRBV10-2 and TRBJ2-1; 10 bases are shared with TRBD2. CDR3 length equals 11 residues. Per germline, CDR1 WSHSY and CDR2 SAAADI. V was pared by 2 bases and J by 16 bases, with 2 bases of the junction left unmatched. CDR3 region: CASSEGLAAFF. CDR3 nucleotides: TGCGCCAGCAGTGAGGGACTAGCGGCCTTCTTC.